This is a list of T cell receptor beta chains from one sample in a study of CD8 T cells in Susac syndrome. TCRdb used MiXCR to reprocess the immunoSEQ multiplex PCR reads, holding one entry per CDR3 protein. Of 100,000 or so distinct CDR3 sequences listed, 95% are singletons. The sequenced sample consisted of CD8+ T cells from PBMCs. The receptors shown here come from a human donor with Susac syndrome. Both conserved end residues are part of each CDR3. A D gene is named only where the DNA matches it firmly. Size is omitted from some rows. Given values are once, few, many or a class for expanded clones.

j_call v_call d_call clone_size cdr3_nt cdr3_aa
TRBJ1-1 TRBV4-2 . . TGTGCCAGCAGCCAAGGAGGGTTTGGGAACACTGAAGCTTTCTTT CASSQGGFGNTEAFF
TRBJ2-4 TRBV5-4 . . TGTGCCAGCAGCCCCAGCCTGGGCATTCAGTACTTC CASSPSLGIQYF
TRBJ2-7 TRBV15 . . TGTGCCACCAGGGGGGACGGGAACTCCTACGAGCAGTACTTC CATRGDGNSYEQYF
TRBJ2-1 TRBV29-1 TRBD1 few TGCAGCGTTGCGAGGGACAGGGGTGATGAGCAGTTCTTC CSVARDRGDEQFF
TRBJ1-4 TRBV6-5 TRBD1 . TGTGCCAGCAGTTACTCGATTGGGACAGCGAATGAAAAACTGTTTTTT CASSYSIGTANEKLFF
TRBJ2-1 TRBV9 . once TGTGCCAGCAGCGTAGGAGGGGATTACAATGAGCAGTTCTTC CASSVGGDYNEQFF
TRBJ1-1 TRBV9 TRBD1 . TGTGCCAGCAGCGTAACGGGACAGGACTACACTGAAGCTTTCTTT CASSVTGQDYTEAFF
TRBJ1-2 TRBV25-1 . once TGTGCCAGCAGTAAGGGGCAGGGGAACGGCTACACCTTC CASSKGQGNGYTF
TRBJ2-2 TRBV5-1 TRBD1 . TGCGCCATCAAAAATCCGGACAGGGAAGGAACCGGGGAGCTGTTTTTT CAIKNPDREGTGELFF
TRBJ2-1 TRBV5-1 TRBD2 . TGCGCCAGCAGCAGGTCCTTGGGGGGGAATGAGCAGTTCTTC CASSRSLGGNEQFF
TRBJ2-6 TRBV4-1 . . TGCGCCAGCAAAGTCGAGGAGGCTGGGGCCAACGTCCTGACTTTC CASKVEEAGANVLTF
TRBJ2-7 TRBV19 TRBD1 . TGTGCCAGTAGTATCAATGGACAGGGTTGGGCCGAGCAGTACTTC CASSINGQGWAEQYF
TRBJ2-2 TRBV4-1 . . TGCGCCAGCACGGACGGTTCGAACACCGGGGAGCTGTTTTTT CASTDGSNTGELFF
TRBJ2-1 TRBV20-1 TRBD2 . TGCAGTGCGGCCCGGGGGACTAGGGTGAATGAGCAGTTCTTC CSAARGTRVNEQFF
TRBJ1-5 TRBV12-3/TRBV12-4 . . TGTGCCAGCAGTTTAGACGGTAGCAATCAGCCCCAGCATTTT CASSLDGSNQPQHF
TRBJ2-7 TRBV19 . . TGTGCCAGTAGTAGCGCCGAGACGGGTTACGAGCAGTACTTC CASSSAETGYEQYF
TRBJ2-3 TRBV5-1 . . TGCGCCAGCAGCTTTGAGGGGAGCACAGATACGCAGTATTTT CASSFEGSTDTQYF
TRBJ2-3 TRBV29-1 TRBD2 . TGCAGCGTTGAGGCGCCTAGCGGGGAGGCGCAGTATTTT CSVEAPSGEAQYF
TRBJ2-7 TRBV3-1 TRBD2 . TGTGCCAGCAGCCAAGGACTAGCGGGAGGTAAATACGAGCAGTACTTC CASSQGLAGGKYEQYF
TRBJ2-7 TRBV27 . . TGTGCCAGCAGTTTGGGGCCGTCCTACGAGCAGTACTTC CASSLGPSYEQYF
TRBJ1-1 TRBV5-1 . . TGCGCCAGCAGCTTGAGAGGGGTGAACACTGAAGCTTTCTTT CASSLRGVNTEAFF
TRBJ1-2 TRBV15 . . TGTGCCACCAGCAGAGATCTGGCAGCGTCTAACTATGGCTACACCTTC CATSRDLAASNYGYTF
TRBJ2-2 TRBV14 . once TGTGCCAGCAGCCATTTCAGGACCGCCGGGGAGCTGTTTTTT CASSHFRTAGELFF
TRBJ1-1 TRBV19 . . TGTGCCAGTAACGAGAGGTTGGGGAACACTGAAGCTTTCTTT CASNERLGNTEAFF
TRBJ2-3 TRBV7-9 . . TGTGCCAGCAGCTTGGAGACGGACGCAGATACGCAGTATTTT CASSLETDADTQYF
TRBJ1-2 TRBV29-1 . . TGCAGCGTTGAACTAAGTCAAAATTGGCCGGGAGGCTACACCTTC CSVELSQNWPGGYTF
TRBJ2-3 TRBV9 . . TGTGCCAGCACCATGGCGGGTGGCACAGATACGCAGTATTTT CASTMAGGTDTQYF
TRBJ1-6 TRBV12-3/TRBV12-4 . . TGTGCCAGCAGTTTCCCGGGTTCACCCCTCCACTTT CASSFPGSPLHF
TRBJ2-6 TRBV10-3 TRBD1 . TGTGCCATCAGTGATATAGACAGGGAGAGCTCTGGGGCCAACGTCCTGACTTTC CAISDIDRESSGANVLTF
TRBJ2-7 TRBV7-3 . . TGTGCCACCCATCCTCTGGAGCAGTACTTC CATHPLEQYF
TRBJ2-3 TRBV4-2 . . TGTGCCAGCAGCCAAGAGGATTCCGCCCCAGATACGCAGTATTTT CASSQEDSAPDTQYF
TRBJ2-7 TRBV14 . . TGTGCCAGCAGCCAAGGGGGAGGGCAGTACTTC CASSQGGGQYF
TRBJ2-7 TRBV6-6 . . TGTGCCAGCAGTCCCTCGACAGTTTACTACGAGCAGTACTTC CASSPSTVYYEQYF
TRBJ2-3 TRBV4-1 . . TGCGCCAGCAGCCAAGATCGTGAAGACTTTAGCACAGATACGCAGTATTTT CASSQDREDFSTDTQYF
TRBJ2-6 TRBV6-5 . . TGTGCCAGCACGGGACGGCACTCTGGGGCCAACGTCCTGACTTTC CASTGRHSGANVLTF
TRBJ2-7 TRBV29-1 . once TGCAGCGTTGCTAGCGACACCTACGAGCAGTACTTC CSVASDTYEQYF
TRBJ1-2 TRBV7-9 . once TGTGCCAGCAGCTTAGCGGGGGACGGCGGTGACTATGGCTACACCTTC CASSLAGDGGDYGYTF
TRBJ2-1 TRBV6-6 . . TGTGCCAGCAGTTCATATCTCCGGGACATCGGCAATGAGCAGTTCTTC CASSSYLRDIGNEQFF
TRBJ2-7 TRBV28 TRBD1 . TGTGCTGAGGGGACAGGGGATGACGAGCAGTACTTC CAEGTGDDEQYF
TRBJ2-5 TRBV9 . . TGTGCCAGCAGCGAGACGGGGCGAGAGACCCAGTACTTC CASSETGRETQYF
TRBJ1-1 TRBV29-1 TRBD1 once TGCAGCGTTCAGGGACAGACAAATGAAGCTTTCTTT CSVQGQTNEAFF
TRBJ2-7 TRBV29-1 TRBD2 . TGCAGCGTTATCTGGTTAGCGGGAGGTGACTACGAGCAGTACTTC CSVIWLAGGDYEQYF
TRBJ2-1 TRBV3-1 TRBD1 . TGTGCCAGCAGCCGCACCGGGACAGGGAATAGGGACAATGAGCAGTTCTTC CASSRTGTGNRDNEQFF
TRBJ2-2 TRBV20-1 . . TGCAGTGCTAGAGATCCCCGGAGGGTGGGGGAGCTGTTTTTT CSARDPRRVGELFF